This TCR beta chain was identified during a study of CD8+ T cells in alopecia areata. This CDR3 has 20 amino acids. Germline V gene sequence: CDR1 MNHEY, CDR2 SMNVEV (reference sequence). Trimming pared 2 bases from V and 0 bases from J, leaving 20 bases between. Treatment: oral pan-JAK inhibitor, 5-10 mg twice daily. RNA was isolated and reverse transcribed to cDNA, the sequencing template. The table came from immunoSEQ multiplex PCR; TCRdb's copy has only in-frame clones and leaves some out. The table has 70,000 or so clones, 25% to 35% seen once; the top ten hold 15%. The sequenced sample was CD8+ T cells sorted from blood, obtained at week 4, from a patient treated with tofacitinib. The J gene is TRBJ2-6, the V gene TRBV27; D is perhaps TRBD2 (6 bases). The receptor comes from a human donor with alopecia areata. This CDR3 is CASSLGGWDGKSSGANVLTF. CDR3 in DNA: TGTGCCAGCAGTTTAGGGGGGTGGGACGGGAAGAGCTCTGGGGCCAACGTCCTGACTTTC.